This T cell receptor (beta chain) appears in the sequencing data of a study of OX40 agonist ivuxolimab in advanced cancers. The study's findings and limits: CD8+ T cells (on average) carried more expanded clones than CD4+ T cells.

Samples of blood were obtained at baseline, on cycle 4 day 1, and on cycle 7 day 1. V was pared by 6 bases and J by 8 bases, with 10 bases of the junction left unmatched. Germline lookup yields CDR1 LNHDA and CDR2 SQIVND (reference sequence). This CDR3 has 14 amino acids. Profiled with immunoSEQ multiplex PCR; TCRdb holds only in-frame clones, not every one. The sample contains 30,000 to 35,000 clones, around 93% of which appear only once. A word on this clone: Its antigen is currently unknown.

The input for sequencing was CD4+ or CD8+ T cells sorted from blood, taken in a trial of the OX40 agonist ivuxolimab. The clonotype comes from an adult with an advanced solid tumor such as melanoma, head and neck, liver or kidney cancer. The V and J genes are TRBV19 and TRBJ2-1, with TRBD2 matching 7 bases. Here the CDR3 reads CASSVGLVNDEQFF. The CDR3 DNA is TGTGCCAGTAGCGTAGGACTAGTCAACGATGAGCAGTTCTTC.